The T cell receptor beta chain under discussion was sequenced for a study of vaccination and CD4 T cells after COVID-19. General study results and limits: The study found that a median about 85% of reactive clones in convalescent patients appeared only post-vaccination.

Germline-derived CDR1 and CDR2 are KGHSH and LQKENI. The CDR3 spans 15 residues. V gave up 6 bases and J gave up 5 bases; unmatched junction bases: 9. Turning to this clonotype: Its antigen is not identified.

Scientists ran DNA taken from cultured CD4+ T cells through the Oncomine TCR Beta short-read assay for sequencing. TCRdb re-analysed the PCR reads in MiXCR, keeping a single row per CDR3 protein. This table has around 12,000 distinct CDR3 sequences, more than 50% appearing once. Documented treatment: roughly 10-day PBMC culture with coronavirus spike peptide pools or control peptides (ViraFEST assay). The chain carries TRBV18 and TRBJ2-2; 7 bases align to TRBD1. The clonotype was recovered from a human donor who had recovered from COVID-19. The specimen was CD4+ T cells from blood, cultured in vitro. The CDR3 loop is CASSLDRVGTGELFF. The CDR3 nucleotides read TGTGCCAGCTCCCTTGACAGGGTCGGAACCGGGGAGCTGTTTTTT.